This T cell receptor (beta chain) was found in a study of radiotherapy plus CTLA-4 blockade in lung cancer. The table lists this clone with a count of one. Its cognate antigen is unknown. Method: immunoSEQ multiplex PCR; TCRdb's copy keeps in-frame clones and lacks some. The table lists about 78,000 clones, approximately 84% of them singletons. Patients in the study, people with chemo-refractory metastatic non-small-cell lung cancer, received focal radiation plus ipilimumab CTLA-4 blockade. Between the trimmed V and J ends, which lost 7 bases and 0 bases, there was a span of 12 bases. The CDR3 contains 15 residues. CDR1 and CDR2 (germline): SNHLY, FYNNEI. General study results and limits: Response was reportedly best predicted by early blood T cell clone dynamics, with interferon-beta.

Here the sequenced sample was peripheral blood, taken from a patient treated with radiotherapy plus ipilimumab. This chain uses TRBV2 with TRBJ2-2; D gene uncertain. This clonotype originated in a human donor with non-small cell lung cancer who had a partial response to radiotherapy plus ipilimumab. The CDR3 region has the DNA TGTGCCAGCATGCTGAGCCCCGCGAACACCGGGGAGCTGTTTTTT. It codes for CASMLSPANTGELFF.